The 14 T cell receptor beta chains listed next were all sequenced from one sample in a study of shared clonotypes between healthy human individuals. Measured with immunoSEQ multiplex PCR; TCRdb has only the in-frame clones, and not every one. The sample shows roughly 2,500,000 clones, approximately 94% of them seen only once. Material: naive CD4+ T cells from PBMCs. The subset denotes: CD45RA+ positively selected. These receptors all come from a man aged 18 to 30 in good health. Some clones in this sample may be carry-over from other donors' samples.

The chain joins TRBV4-1 to TRBJ1-2; maybe TRBD1 (6 bases). This CDR3 is built from 15 residues. Trimming pared 4 bases from V and 5 bases from J, leaving 17 bases between. In germline, CDR1 is MGHRA, CDR2 YSYEKL. The chain's CDR3 is CASSPGPRGDYGYTF. CDR3 coding DNA: TGCGCCAGCAGCCCGGGCCCGAGGGGGGATTATGGCTACACCTTC.

The genes are TRBV27 and TRBJ2-1, with unresolved D. V lost 2 bases, J lost 3 bases, and 8 bases lay in between. Germline assignment: CDR1 MNHEY and CDR2 SMNVEV (reference sequence). The CDR3 runs 14 residues. This chain's CDR3 is CASSLQVLYNEQFF. As DNA, the CDR3 is TGTGCCAGCAGTTTACAGGTCCTCTACAATGAGCAGTTCTTC.

CDR3: CASSLSRSQATATNEKLFF. Here the CDR3 DNA reads TGTGCCAGCAGTTTGTCACGTTCTCAGGCGACTGCAACTAATGAAAAACTGTTTTTT. The chain recombines TRBV28 with TRBJ1-4; the D is unclear. CDR1 and CDR2 from the germline V gene are MDHEN and SYDVKM. The V end was cut by 3 bases, the J end by 0 bases, with 20 bases between. The CDR3 covers 19 residues.

This sequence joins TRBV10-3 and TRBJ2-7; 14 bases map to TRBD2. CDR3 length: 15 amino acids. V lost 6 bases, J lost 1 base, and 2 bases stayed unmatched. Germline V gene lookup returns CDR1 ENHRY and CDR2 SYGVKD. The CDR3 is CAIRGTSGRSYEQYF. The CDR3 DNA reads as TGTGCCATCAGAGGGACTAGCGGGAGATCCTACGAGCAGTACTTC.

This chain links TRBV5-8 with TRBJ1-4; weak D call: TRBD1 (5 bases). The V gene's germline CDR1 is SGHTS and CDR2 YDEGEE. This CDR3 has 16 residues. V was pared by 0 bases and J by 7 bases, with 16 bases between. CDR3 sequence: CASSLAWGREGEKLFF. The CDR3 DNA reads as TGTGCCAGCAGCTTGGCCTGGGGCCGTGAAGGTGAAAAACTGTTTTTT.

The chain links TRBV4-2 to TRBJ2-7; D is perhaps TRBD2 (6 bases). The germline V gene has CDR1 LGHNA and CDR2 YNFKEQ. The CDR3 covers 14 residues. The V end was cut by 6 bases, the J end by 4 bases, with 16 bases between. The CDR3 protein is CASSLSPGVYEQYF. CDR3 nucleotide sequence: TGTGCCAGCAGTCTCTCCCCGGGGGTTTACGAGCAGTACTTC.

The chain recombines TRBV6-6 with TRBJ2-1; D gene unclear. Trimming removed 4 bases from V and 7 bases from J, with 17 bases in between. Germline V gives CDR1 MNHNY, CDR2 SVGAGI (reference sequence). The CDR3 contains 15 residues. CDR3 coding DNA: TGTGCCAGCAGTTTCGATCGTACGGCTGGGAATGAGCAGTTCTTC. It translates to CASSFDRTAGNEQFF.

The CDR3 sequence: CASSPPGYRKDNSPLHF. The CDR3 coding sequence is TGTGCCAGCAGCCCGCCGGGTTACAGGAAAGATAATTCACCCCTCCACTTT. The rearrangement uses TRBV7-9 and TRBJ1-6; TRBD1 might be the D (5 bases). The CDR3 loop spans 17 amino acids. Per the germline V gene, CDR1 is SEHNR and CDR2 is FQNEAQ (reference sequence). V was shortened by 5 bases and J by 5 bases, with 19 bases between the two germline ends.

The genes are TRBV18 and TRBJ1-1, with D unresolved. Trimming pared 3 bases from V and 1 base from J, leaving 12 bases between. CDR1 KGHSH and CDR2 LQKENI come from the germline V gene. The CDR3 has 15 amino acids. The CDR3 nucleotides read TGTGCCAGCTCACCGGGTATCAGCCCGAACACTGAAGCTTTCTTT. This sequence encodes CASSPGISPNTEAFF.

J is TRBJ1-2 and V is TRBV5-6, with 7 bases aligning to TRBD1. This CDR3 has 15 residues. Germline V gene lookup returns CDR1 SGHDT and CDR2 YYEEEE. J gave up 1 base and V 0 bases, and 3 bases lay outside the gene matches. CDR3 in DNA: TGTGCCAGCAGCTTGGATCACAGGGGTAACTATGGCTACACCTTC. Amino acid sequence: CASSLDHRGNYGYTF. The variable domain in full, with the rest retrieved from reference TRBV5-6 and TRBJ1-2, is DAGVTQSPTHLIKTRGQQVTLRCSPKSGHDTVSWYQQALGQGPQFIFQYYEEEERQRGNFPDRFSGHQFPNYSSELNVNALLLGDSALYLCASSLDHRGNYGYTFGSGTRLTVV.

V and J are TRBV29-1 and TRBJ2-3; TRBD2 matches 9 bases. Germline V gives CDR1 SQVTM, CDR2 ANQGSEA. CDR3 size: 14 residues. The V and J ends lost 7 bases and 4 bases, in that order; junction bases with no gene match: 9. In DNA form, the CDR3 reads TGCAGCGGTGCGGGAGGGCCTGGGGCAGATACGCAGTATTTT. Its protein product is CSGAGGPGADTQYF.

This chain connects TRBV19 to TRBJ1-3; maybe TRBD1 (5 bases). Germline V gene sequence: CDR1 LNHDA, CDR2 SQIVND (reference sequence). Trimming cost V 8 bases and J 2 bases, with 13 bases left between them. The CDR3 consists of 14 residues. CDR3 coding DNA: TGTGCCAGTGGGGCCGGAGGAGCTGGAAACACCATATATTTT. Its translation: CASGAGGAGNTIYF.

The gene calls are TRBV30 and TRBJ2-2; 7 nucleotides agree with TRBD1. The germline V gene encodes CDR1 GTSNPN and CDR2 SVGIG (reference sequence). V lost 3 bases to trimming and J lost 1 base; unmatched junction nucleotides: 11. The length of the CDR3 is 17 residues. The CDR3 DNA reads as TGTGCCTGGAGGCGCTCCCGGGACAGATGGAACACCGGGGAGCTGTTTTTT. Amino acid sequence: CAWRRSRDRWNTGELFF. The variable domain in full, with the rest retrieved from reference TRBV30 and TRBJ2-2, is SQTIHQWPATLVQPVGSPLSLECTVEGTSNPNLYWYRQAAGRGLQLLFYSVGIGQISSEVPQNLSASRPQDRQFILSSKKLLLSDSGFYLCAWRRSRDRWNTGELFFGEGSRLTVL.

The chain is built from TRBV28 and TRBJ2-5; the D gene is possibly TRBD1 (7 bases). Germline CDR1 MDHEN, CDR2 SYDVKM. V was pared by 6 bases and J by 4 bases, with 15 bases between. CDR3 length: 14 amino acids. The CDR3 reads CASSQGGGRETQYF. In DNA, the CDR3 is TGTGCCAGCAGCCAGGGGGGTGGGCGAGAGACCCAGTACTTC.